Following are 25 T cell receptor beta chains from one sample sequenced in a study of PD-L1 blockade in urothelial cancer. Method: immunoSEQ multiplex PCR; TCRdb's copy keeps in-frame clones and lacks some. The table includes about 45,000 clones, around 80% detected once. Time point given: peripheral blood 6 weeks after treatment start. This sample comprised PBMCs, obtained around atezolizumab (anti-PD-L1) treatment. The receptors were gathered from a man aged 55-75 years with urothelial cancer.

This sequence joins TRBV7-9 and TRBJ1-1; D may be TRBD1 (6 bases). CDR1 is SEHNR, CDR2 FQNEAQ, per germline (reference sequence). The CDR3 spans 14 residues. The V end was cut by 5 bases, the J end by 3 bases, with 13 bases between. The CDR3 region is CASSATHRDTEAFF. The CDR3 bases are TGTGCCAGCAGCGCGACTCACAGGGACACTGAAGCTTTCTTT.

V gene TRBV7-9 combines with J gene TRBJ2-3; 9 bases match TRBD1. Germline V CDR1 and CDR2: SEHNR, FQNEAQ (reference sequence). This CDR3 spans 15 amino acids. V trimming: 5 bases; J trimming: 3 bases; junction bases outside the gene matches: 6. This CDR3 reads CASSLRDRATDTQYF. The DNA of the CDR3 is TGTGCCAGCAGCCTCCGGGACAGGGCAACAGATACGCAGTATTTT.

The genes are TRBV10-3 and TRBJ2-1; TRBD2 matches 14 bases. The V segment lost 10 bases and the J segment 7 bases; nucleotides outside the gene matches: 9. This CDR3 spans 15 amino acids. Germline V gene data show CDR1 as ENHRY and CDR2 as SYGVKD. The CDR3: CATKGLAGALNEQFF. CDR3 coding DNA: TGTGCCACCAAGGGACTAGCGGGGGCCTTAAATGAGCAGTTCTTC.

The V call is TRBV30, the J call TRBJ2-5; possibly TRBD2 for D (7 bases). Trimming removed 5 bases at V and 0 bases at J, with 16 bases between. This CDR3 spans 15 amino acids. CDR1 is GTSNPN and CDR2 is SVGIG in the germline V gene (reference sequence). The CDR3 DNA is TGTGCCTGGGGGAAGGGAGGGGGGTACCAAGAGACCCAGTACTTC. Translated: CAWGKGGGYQETQYF.

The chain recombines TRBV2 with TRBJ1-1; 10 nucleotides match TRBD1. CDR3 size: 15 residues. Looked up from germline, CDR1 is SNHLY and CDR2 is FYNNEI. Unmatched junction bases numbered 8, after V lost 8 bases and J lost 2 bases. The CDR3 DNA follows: TGTGCCAGCGGAAAGGACAGGGGGGGAAACACTGAAGCTTTCTTT. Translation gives CASGKDRGGNTEAFF.

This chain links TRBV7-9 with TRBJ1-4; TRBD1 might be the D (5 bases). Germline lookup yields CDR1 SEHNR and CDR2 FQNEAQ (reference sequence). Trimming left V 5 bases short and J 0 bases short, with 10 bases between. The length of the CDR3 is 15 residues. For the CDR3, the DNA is TGTGCCAGCAGCCCTGACAGAACAACTAATGAAAAACTGTTTTTT. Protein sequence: CASSPDRTTNEKLFF.

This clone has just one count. This chain's CDR3 is CASSSAAQVAGNTIYF. The CDR3 bases are TGTGCCAGCAGCTCGGCAGCTCAGGTGGCTGGAAACACCATATATTTT. The chain uses TRBV5-5 and TRBJ1-3; no firm D call. Germline assignment: CDR1 SGHKS and CDR2 YYEKEE (reference sequence). The V end was cut by 3 bases, the J end by 2 bases, with 15 bases between. The CDR3 totals 16 residues. Together with reference TRBV5-5 and TRBJ1-3, the CDR3 gives the full variable domain: DAGVTQSPTHLIKTRGQQVTLRCSPISGHKSVSWYQQVLGQGPQFIFQYYEKEERGRGNFPDRFSARQFPNYSSELNVNALLLGDSALYLCASSSAAQVAGNTIYFGEGSWLTVV.

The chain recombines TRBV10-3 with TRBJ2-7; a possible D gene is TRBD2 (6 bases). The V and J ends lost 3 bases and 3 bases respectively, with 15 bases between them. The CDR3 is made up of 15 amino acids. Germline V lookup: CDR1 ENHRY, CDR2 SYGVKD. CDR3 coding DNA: TGTGCCATCAGTGATCAGGGACTGGAGGACTACGAGCAGTACTTC. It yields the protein CAISDQGLEDYEQYF.

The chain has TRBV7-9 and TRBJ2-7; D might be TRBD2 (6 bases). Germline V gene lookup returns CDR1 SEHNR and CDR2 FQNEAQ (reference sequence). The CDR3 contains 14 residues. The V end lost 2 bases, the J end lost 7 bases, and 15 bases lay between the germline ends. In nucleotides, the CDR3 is TGTGCCAGCAGCTTACAACGTCAGGCGGGAGAGCAGTACTTC. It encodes CASSLQRQAGEQYF.

The CDR3: CASSLSQRRETQYF. CDR3 nucleotides: TGTGCCAGCAGCTTGTCGCAGAGGAGGGAGACCCAGTACTTC. This sequence joins TRBV11-2 and TRBJ2-5, with D tentatively TRBD2 (5 bases). The germline V gene has CDR1 SGHAT and CDR2 FQNNGV. Deletions cut 3 bases from V and 5 bases from J, with 13 bases between. The CDR3 totals 14 residues.

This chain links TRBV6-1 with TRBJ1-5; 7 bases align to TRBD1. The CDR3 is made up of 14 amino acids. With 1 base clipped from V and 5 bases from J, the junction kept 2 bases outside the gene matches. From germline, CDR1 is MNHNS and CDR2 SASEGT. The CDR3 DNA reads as TGTGCCAGCAGTGAAGGGGACAGTTATCAGCCCCAGCATTTT. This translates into CASSEGDSYQPQHF.

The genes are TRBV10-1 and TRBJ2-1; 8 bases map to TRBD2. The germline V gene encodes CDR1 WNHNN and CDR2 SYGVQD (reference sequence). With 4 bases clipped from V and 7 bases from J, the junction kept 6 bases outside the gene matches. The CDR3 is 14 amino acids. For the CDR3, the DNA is TGCGCCAGCAGTGTAACGGGGGGGTTTAATGAGCAGTTCTTC. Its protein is CASSVTGGFNEQFF.

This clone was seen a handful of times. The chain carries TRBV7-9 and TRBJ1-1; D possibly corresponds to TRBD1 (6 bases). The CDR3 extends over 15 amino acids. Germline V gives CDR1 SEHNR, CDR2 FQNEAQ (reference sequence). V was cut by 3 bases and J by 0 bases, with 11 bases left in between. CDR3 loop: CASSFPGAVNTEAFF. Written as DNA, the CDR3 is TGTGCCAGCAGCTTCCCAGGGGCAGTGAACACTGAAGCTTTCTTT.

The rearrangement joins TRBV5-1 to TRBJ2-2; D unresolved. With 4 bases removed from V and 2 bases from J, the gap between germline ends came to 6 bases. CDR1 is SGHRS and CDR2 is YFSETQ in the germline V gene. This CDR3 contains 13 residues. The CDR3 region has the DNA TGCGCCAGCAGCCTCCCTAACACCGGGGAGCTGTTTTTT. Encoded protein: CASSLPNTGELFF.

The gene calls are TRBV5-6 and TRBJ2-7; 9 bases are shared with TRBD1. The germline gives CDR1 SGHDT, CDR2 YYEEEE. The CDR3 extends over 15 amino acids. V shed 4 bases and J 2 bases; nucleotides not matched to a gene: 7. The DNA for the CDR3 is TGTGCCAGCAGCCTCCGGACAGGGGTTACCTACGAGCAGTACTTC. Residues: CASSLRTGVTYEQYF.

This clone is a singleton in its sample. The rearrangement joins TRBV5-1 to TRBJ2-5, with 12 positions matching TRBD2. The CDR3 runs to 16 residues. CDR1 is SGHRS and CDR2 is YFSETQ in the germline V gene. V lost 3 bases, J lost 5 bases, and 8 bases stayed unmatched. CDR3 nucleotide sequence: TGCGCCAGCAGCTCGACTAGCGGGAGTGTTAGGGAGACCCAGTACTTC. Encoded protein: CASSSTSGSVRETQYF.

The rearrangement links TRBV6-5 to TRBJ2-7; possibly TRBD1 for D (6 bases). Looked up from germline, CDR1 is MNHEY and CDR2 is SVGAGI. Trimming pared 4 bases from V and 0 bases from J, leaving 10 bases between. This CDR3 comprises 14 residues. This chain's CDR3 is CASSFRDTSYEQYF. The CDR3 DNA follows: TGTGCCAGCAGTTTCCGGGACACCTCCTACGAGCAGTACTTC.

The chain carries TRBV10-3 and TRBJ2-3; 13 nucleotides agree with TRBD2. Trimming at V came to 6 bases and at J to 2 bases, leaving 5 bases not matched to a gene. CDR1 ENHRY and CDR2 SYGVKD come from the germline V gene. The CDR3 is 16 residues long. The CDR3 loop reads CAIRPGLAGDTDTQYF. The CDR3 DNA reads TGTGCCATCAGGCCAGGACTAGCGGGAGACACAGATACGCAGTATTTT.

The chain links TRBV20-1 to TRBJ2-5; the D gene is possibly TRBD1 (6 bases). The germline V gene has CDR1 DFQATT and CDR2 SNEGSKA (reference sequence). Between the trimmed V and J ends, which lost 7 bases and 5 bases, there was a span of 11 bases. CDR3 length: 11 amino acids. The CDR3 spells CSGGREETQYF. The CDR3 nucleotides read TGCAGTGGGGGGCGAGAGGAGACCCAGTACTTC.

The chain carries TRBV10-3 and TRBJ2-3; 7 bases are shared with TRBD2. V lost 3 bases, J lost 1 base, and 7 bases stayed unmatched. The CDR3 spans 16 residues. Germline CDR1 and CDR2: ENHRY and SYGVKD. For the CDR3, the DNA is TGTGCCATCAGTGAAAGTCCGGGGGGACGCACAGATACGCAGTATTTT. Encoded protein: CAISESPGGRTDTQYF.

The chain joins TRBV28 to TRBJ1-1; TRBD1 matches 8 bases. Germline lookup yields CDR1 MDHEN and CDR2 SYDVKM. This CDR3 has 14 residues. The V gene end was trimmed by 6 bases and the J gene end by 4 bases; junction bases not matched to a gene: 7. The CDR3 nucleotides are TGTGCCAGCAGCCGGAGACAGGGGATCACTGAAGCTTTCTTT. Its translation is CASSRRQGITEAFF.

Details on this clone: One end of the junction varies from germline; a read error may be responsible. CDR3 sequence: CASSLGRGPYNEQFF. Written as DNA, the CDR3 is TGTGCCAGCAGTTTAGGGAGGGGGCCCTACAATGAGCAGTTCTTC. The gene calls are TRBV7-2 and TRBJ2-1; TRBD1 or TRBD2 may be the D gene (7 bases each). Germline V gives CDR1 SGHTA, CDR2 FQGNSA. This CDR3 spans 15 amino acids.

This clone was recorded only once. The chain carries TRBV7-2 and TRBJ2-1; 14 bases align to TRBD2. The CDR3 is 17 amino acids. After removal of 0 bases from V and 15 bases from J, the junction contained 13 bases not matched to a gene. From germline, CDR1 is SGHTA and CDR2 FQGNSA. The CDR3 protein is CASSLAWGTSGRSQSFF. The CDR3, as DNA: TGTGCCAGCAGCTTAGCGTGGGGGACTAGCGGGAGATCCCAGTCGTTCTTC.

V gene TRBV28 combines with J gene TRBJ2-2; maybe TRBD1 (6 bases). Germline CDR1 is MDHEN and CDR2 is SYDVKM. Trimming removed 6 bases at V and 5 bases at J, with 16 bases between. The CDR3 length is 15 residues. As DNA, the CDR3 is TGTGCCAGCAGAACACTGAGAGGGGGAACCGGGGAGCTGTTTTTT. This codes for CASRTLRGGTGELFF.

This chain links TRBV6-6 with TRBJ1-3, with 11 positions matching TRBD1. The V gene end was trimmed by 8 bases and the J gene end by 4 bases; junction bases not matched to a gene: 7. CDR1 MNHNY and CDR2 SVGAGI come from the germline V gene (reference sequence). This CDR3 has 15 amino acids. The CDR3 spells CASAGTGGAGNTIYF. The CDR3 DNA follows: TGTGCCAGCGCCGGGACAGGGGGGGCCGGAAACACCATATATTTT.